Included here is one TCR beta chain sequence, with context. Its antigen is undetermined. The data are from a study of tumour-infiltrating T cells in Burkitt lymphoma. Background on the study: Patients covered every epidemiological subtype of Burkitt lymphoma. Overall and progression-free survival were predicted by productive clonality. Notes on the study in general: Many Burkitt lymphoma patients shared several public clonotypes.

TCRdb's table, derived via immunoSEQ multiplex PCR, lists solely in-frame clones and lacks some. The sample has approximately 46,000 clones, roughly 30% seen once. The CDR3 runs 16 residues. Germline CDR1 and CDR2: KGHSH and LQKENI. V lost 0 bases and J lost 7; bases outside the gene matches: 8. The chain joins TRBV18 to TRBJ2-3; the match to TRBD2 covers 9 bases. Sequenced sample: tumor tissue. This receptor was obtained from a human donor with Burkitt lymphoma. The CDR3 bases are TGTGCCAGCTCACCACCCGGCGGGGGGGCCTTGAATACGCAGTATTTT. Translation gives CASSPPGGGALNTQYF.